Sequencing of this TCR beta chain was carried out in a study of T cell clusters in autoimmune cytopenias. Germline-derived CDR1 and CDR2 are SGDLS and YYNGEE. The CDR3 length is 16 residues. One tube held mixed TRB-A and TRB-B primer pools for touch-down PCR. TCRdb reanalyzed the multiplex PCR reads, giving one entry per CDR3 protein sequence and no DNA. The table lists 3,000 to 3,500 distinct CDR3 sequences. Comment on this clonotype: What it binds is unknown.

Each sample's input was 250 ng genomic DNA, some 38,000 genome equivalents. Study-wide points: Physiological T cell clusters of healthy donors were apparently absent in primary autoimmune cytopenia patients.

These data were likewise used in another study, on T cell repertoires in aging, cancer and after chemotherapy.

The chain employs TRBV9 and TRBJ2-3; the D call of TRBD2 rests on TCRdb alone, since no DNA is present to check it. Sequencing used peripheral blood. The TCR sequence derives from a human donor in good health. This chain's CDR3 is CASSVGLAGVQDTQYF. Based on the CDR3 plus reference TRBV9 and TRBJ2-3, the full variable domain is DSGVTQTPKHLITATGQRVTLRCSPRSGDLSVYWYQQSLDQGLQFLIQYYNGEERAKGNILERFSAQQFPDLHSELNLSSLELGDSALYFCASSVGLAGVQDTQYFGPGTRLTVL.